This T cell receptor (beta chain) appears in the sequencing data of a study of early T cells in non-severe SARS-CoV-2 infection. Turning to the study itself: With bulk RNA from unsorted whole blood as input, sequencing yielded unpaired chains.

In the library, individual cDNA molecules carried attached unique molecular identifiers. TCRdb re-derived calls from the 5' RACE reads in MiXCR, one entry per CDR3 protein. The table has nearly 70,000 distinct CDR3 sequences, 4.6% seen once. The CDR3 spans 15 residues. The germline CDR1 and CDR2 sequences are DFQATT and SNEGSKA (reference sequence). Between the trimmed V and J ends, which lost 6 bases and 4 bases, there was a span of 21 bases. This clonotype was recorded at least ten times. This receptor was taken from an adult who was a healthcare worker with PCR-confirmed SARS-CoV-2 infection or an uninfected control (not recorded which). The donor label of this sample is uncertain. V and J are TRBV20-1 and TRBJ2-5; D may be TRBD2 (6 bases). The source material was whole blood, sampled at baseline. The CDR3 bases are TGCAGTGCCACACCGGACTCTCGGGGGAGAGAGACCCAGTACTTC. Protein product: CSATPDSRGRETQYF.